These T cell receptor beta chains were read from a single sample in a study of blood T cell repertoires in COVID-19. Libraries were prepared by immunoSEQ multiplex PCR; TCRdb keeps only in-frame clonotypes and omits some of them. The sample holds 70,000 to 85,000 clones, roughly 80% seen once. The specimen was peripheral blood. The receptors come from a woman aged 80 or older with acute or convalescent COVID-19. Both conserved end residues are part of each CDR3. Each record gives: V gene, J gene, clone size, D gene, CDR3 protein, CDR3 DNA. The D gene is left open where the match is weak. The size entry is marked missing in some rows and otherwise reads once, few, many or a size class.

v_gene: TRBV6-1
j_gene: TRBJ1-2
abundance: .
d_gene: .
CDR3aa: CASSDSPNPTGWSYGYTF
CDR3nt: TGTGCCAGCAGTGATTCCCCCAACCCGACAGGTTGGTCATATGGCTACACCTTC

v_gene: TRBV5-1
j_gene: TRBJ2-1
abundance: .
d_gene: TRBD1
CDR3aa: CASSLSGTGDNEQFF
CDR3nt: TGCGCCAGCAGCTTGTCAGGGACAGGGGACAATGAGCAGTTCTTC

v_gene: TRBV28
j_gene: TRBJ1-2
abundance: few
d_gene: TRBD1
CDR3aa: CASSSNAGQGRGYGYTF
CDR3nt: TGTGCCAGCAGTTCCAATGCCGGACAGGGTCGCGGCTATGGCTACACCTTC

v_gene: TRBV5-1
j_gene: TRBJ2-5
abundance: .
d_gene: .
CDR3aa: CASSLGASARETQYF
CDR3nt: TGCGCCAGCAGCTTGGGGGCTAGCGCCAGAGAGACCCAGTACTTC

v_gene: TRBV9
j_gene: TRBJ1-4
abundance: once
d_gene: .
CDR3aa: CASSGGLFNEKLFF
CDR3nt: TGTGCCAGCAGCGGCGGACTGTTTAATGAAAAACTGTTTTTT

v_gene: TRBV5-1
j_gene: TRBJ2-2
abundance: .
d_gene: .
CDR3aa: CASSLESRLPTGELFF
CDR3nt: TGCGCCAGCAGCTTGGAGTCCAGGCTCCCCACCGGGGAGCTGTTTTTT

v_gene: TRBV12-5
j_gene: TRBJ2-1
abundance: few
d_gene: TRBD1
CDR3aa: CASFSLGQGFNEQFF
CDR3nt: TGTGCTAGCTTCTCCCTGGGACAGGGCTTCAATGAGCAGTTCTTC

v_gene: TRBV30
j_gene: TRBJ2-3
abundance: .
d_gene: TRBD2
CDR3aa: CAWRSGGLADTQYF
CDR3nt: TGTGCCTGGAGGAGCGGGGGCCTGGCGGATACGCAGTATTTT

v_gene: TRBV10-2
j_gene: TRBJ2-3
abundance: .
d_gene: .
CDR3aa: CASSEGTSTDTQYF
CDR3nt: TGCGCCAGCAGTGAGGGGACTAGCACAGATACGCAGTATTTT

v_gene: TRBV28
j_gene: TRBJ1-2
abundance: few
d_gene: TRBD1
CDR3aa: CASSSQTGGPNYGYTF
CDR3nt: TGTGCCAGCAGTTCCCAGACAGGGGGCCCTAACTATGGCTACACCTTC

v_gene: TRBV19
j_gene: TRBJ2-1
abundance: .
d_gene: .
CDR3aa: CASNVGQWGGEQFF
CDR3nt: TGTGCCAGTAATGTCGGACAGTGGGGGGGTGAGCAGTTCTTC

v_gene: TRBV3-1/TRBV3-2
j_gene: TRBJ1-4
abundance: .
d_gene: .
CDR3aa: CASSQRQGGEKLFF
CDR3nt: TGTGCCAGCAGCCAACGGCAGGGAGGTGAAAAACTGTTTTTT

v_gene: TRBV18
j_gene: TRBJ2-2
abundance: .
d_gene: .
CDR3aa: CASSPPYIESHGELFF
CDR3nt: TGTGCCAGCTCACCCCCCTATATCGAAAGTCACGGGGAGCTGTTTTTT

v_gene: TRBV24-1
j_gene: TRBJ2-5
abundance: .
d_gene: TRBD1
CDR3aa: CATSDPPGGSEETQYF
CDR3nt: TGTGCCACCAGTGATCCCCCAGGGGGCAGCGAGGAGACCCAGTACTTC

v_gene: TRBV12-5
j_gene: TRBJ1-2
abundance: few
d_gene: .
CDR3aa: CASAPAGAYGYTF
CDR3nt: TGTGCTAGTGCCCCCGCAGGGGCCTATGGCTACACCTTC

v_gene: TRBV19
j_gene: TRBJ1-4
abundance: .
d_gene: .
CDR3aa: CASSIQGSATNEKLFF
CDR3nt: TGTGCCAGTAGTATCCAGGGGAGCGCAACTAATGAAAAACTGTTTTTT

v_gene: TRBV25-1
j_gene: TRBJ2-7
abundance: .
d_gene: .
CDR3aa: CASSAPREQYF
CDR3nt: TGTGCCAGCAGTGCCCCGAGAGAGCAGTACTTC

v_gene: TRBV7-8
j_gene: TRBJ2-3
abundance: .
d_gene: .
CDR3aa: CASSLVVSGGLRDTQYF
CDR3nt: TGTGCCAGCAGCTTAGTAGTCAGCGGAGGTTTGAGAGATACGCAGTATTTT

v_gene: TRBV24-1
j_gene: TRBJ1-2
abundance: .
d_gene: TRBD1
CDR3aa: CATSADRTGYTF
CDR3nt: TGTGCCACCAGTGCGGACAGGACGGGCTACACCTTC

v_gene: TRBV19
j_gene: TRBJ1-2
abundance: .
d_gene: TRBD1
CDR3aa: CASSGTGTNYGYTF
CDR3nt: TGTGCCAGTAGTGGGACAGGGACTAACTATGGCTACACCTTC

v_gene: TRBV12-5
j_gene: TRBJ2-1
abundance: .
d_gene: TRBD2
CDR3aa: CASGLVSLAGGNEQFF
CDR3nt: TGTGCTAGTGGTTTGGTCTCGTTAGCGGGGGGCAATGAGCAGTTCTTC

v_gene: TRBV18
j_gene: TRBJ1-4
abundance: .
d_gene: .
CDR3aa: CASSPSARTAATNEKLFF
CDR3nt: TGTGCCAGCTCGCCCTCGGCCAGGACTGCTGCAACTAATGAAAAACTGTTTTTT

v_gene: TRBV5-4
j_gene: TRBJ2-1
abundance: .
d_gene: TRBD1
CDR3aa: CASSPNPTGSRLSYNEQFF
CDR3nt: TGTGCCAGCAGCCCTAACCCGACAGGGAGTAGACTCTCCTACAATGAGCAGTTCTTC

v_gene: TRBV12-3/TRBV12-4
j_gene: TRBJ1-2
abundance: few
d_gene: TRBD1
CDR3aa: CASSRGRTGGYTF
CDR3nt: TGTGCCAGTAGCAGGGGGCGAACGGGTGGCTACACCTTC

v_gene: TRBV12-3/TRBV12-4
j_gene: TRBJ1-2
abundance: .
d_gene: .
CDR3aa: CASSLGRDYGYTF
CDR3nt: TGTGCCAGCAGTTTAGGGAGGGACTATGGCTACACCTTC

v_gene: TRBV10-1
j_gene: TRBJ2-1
abundance: .
d_gene: .
CDR3aa: CASSPRGREHFGEQFF
CDR3nt: TGCGCCAGCAGTCCCCGGGGTAGGGAGCACTTCGGTGAGCAGTTCTTC

v_gene: TRBV3-1/TRBV3-2
j_gene: TRBJ2-7
abundance: .
d_gene: TRBD1
CDR3aa: CASSLLNRDRGLKQYF
CDR3nt: TGTGCCAGCAGCCTCCTTAATCGGGACAGGGGGCTTAAGCAGTACTTC

v_gene: TRBV14
j_gene: TRBJ2-5
abundance: .
d_gene: TRBD2
CDR3aa: CASSQDPHGGFQETQYF
CDR3nt: TGTGCCAGCAGCCAAGATCCGCACGGGGGGTTCCAAGAGACCCAGTACTTC

v_gene: TRBV14
j_gene: TRBJ2-1
abundance: .
d_gene: .
CDR3aa: CASSHLQGPYNEQFF
CDR3nt: TGTGCCAGCAGCCACCTACAGGGCCCCTACAATGAGCAGTTCTTC

v_gene: TRBV2
j_gene: TRBJ1-6
abundance: .
d_gene: .
CDR3aa: CASSRDKSSPLHF
CDR3nt: TGTGCCAGCAGCCGGGACAAATCCTCACCCCTCCACTTT

v_gene: TRBV11-2
j_gene: TRBJ1-3
abundance: .
d_gene: .
CDR3aa: CASSFGQGYPVYF
CDR3nt: TGTGCCAGCAGCTTCGGTCAGGGGTACCCTGTATATTTT

v_gene: TRBV28
j_gene: TRBJ1-3
abundance: .
d_gene: .
CDR3aa: CASSSPYSGNTIYF
CDR3nt: TGTGCCAGCAGTTCCCCTTACTCTGGAAACACCATATATTTT

v_gene: TRBV4-3
j_gene: TRBJ2-3
abundance: once
d_gene: .
CDR3aa: CASSPTVRADTQYF
CDR3nt: TGCGCCAGCAGCCCGACCGTGCGGGCAGATACGCAGTATTTT

v_gene: TRBV15
j_gene: TRBJ2-1
abundance: .
d_gene: .
CDR3aa: CATAPDNHNEQFF
CDR3nt: TGTGCCACCGCACCGGACAACCACAATGAGCAGTTCTTC

v_gene: TRBV14
j_gene: TRBJ1-2
abundance: .
d_gene: .
CDR3aa: CASSQAGRRTF
CDR3nt: TGTGCCAGCAGCCAGGCTGGGAGACGAACCTTC

v_gene: TRBV9
j_gene: TRBJ1-2
abundance: .
d_gene: .
CDR3aa: CASSFDGGSPSGGYTF
CDR3nt: TGTGCCAGCAGCTTTGATGGGGGGTCACCCTCTGGGGGCTACACCTTC

v_gene: TRBV6-5
j_gene: TRBJ2-1
abundance: .
d_gene: TRBD2
CDR3aa: CASKSGGSYNEQFF
CDR3nt: TGTGCCAGCAAAAGCGGGGGCTCCTACAATGAGCAGTTCTTC

v_gene: TRBV19
j_gene: TRBJ2-3
abundance: .
d_gene: .
CDR3aa: CAIRGGGTDTQYF
CDR3nt: TGTGCCATCAGAGGAGGCGGCACAGATACGCAGTATTTT

v_gene: TRBV3-1/TRBV3-2
j_gene: TRBJ1-1
abundance: .
d_gene: TRBD1
CDR3aa: CASSLGTVQNTEAFF
CDR3nt: TGTGCCAGCAGCCTAGGGACAGTACAGAACACTGAAGCTTTCTTT

v_gene: TRBV6-2/TRBV6-3
j_gene: TRBJ1-2
abundance: .
d_gene: .
CDR3aa: CASSSTYRGGYTF
CDR3nt: TGTGCCAGCAGTTCAACTTACCGCGGGGGCTACACCTTC

v_gene: TRBV11-3
j_gene: TRBJ2-2
abundance: few
d_gene: TRBD2
CDR3aa: CASGAGGISGELFF
CDR3nt: TGTGCCAGTGGAGCGGGGGGTATCTCCGGGGAGCTGTTTTTT

v_gene: TRBV3-1/TRBV3-2
j_gene: TRBJ2-4
abundance: .
d_gene: TRBD2
CDR3aa: CASSPWAQGLAGREAKNIQYF
CDR3nt: TGTGCCAGCAGCCCCTGGGCCCAGGGACTAGCGGGCCGGGAAGCCAAAAACATTCAGTACTTC

v_gene: TRBV4-2
j_gene: TRBJ1-3
abundance: few
d_gene: .
CDR3aa: CASSQESESGNTIYF
CDR3nt: TGTGCCAGCAGCCAAGAATCCGAGTCTGGAAACACCATATATTTT

v_gene: TRBV6-5
j_gene: TRBJ1-2
abundance: .
d_gene: TRBD1
CDR3aa: CASNTGQTHYGYTF
CDR3nt: TGTGCCAGCAATACGGGACAGACCCACTATGGCTACACCTTC

v_gene: TRBV28
j_gene: TRBJ1-4
abundance: .
d_gene: .
CDR3aa: CACGAATNEKLFF
CDR3nt: TGTGCCTGCGGGGCTGCAACTAATGAAAAACTGTTTTTT

v_gene: TRBV30
j_gene: TRBJ2-5
abundance: .
d_gene: TRBD1
CDR3aa: CAWRAGGAETQYF
CDR3nt: TGTGCCTGGAGAGCAGGGGGCGCGGAGACCCAGTACTTC

v_gene: TRBV7-8
j_gene: TRBJ1-1
abundance: .
d_gene: TRBD1
CDR3aa: CASSLSGGGQPETAFF
CDR3nt: TGTGCCAGCAGCCTTTCGGGGGGGGGACAGCCCGAGACGGCTTTCTTT

v_gene: TRBV19
j_gene: TRBJ1-2
abundance: .
d_gene: .
CDR3aa: CASSIEGRYGYTF
CDR3nt: TGTGCCAGTAGTATAGAAGGGAGATATGGCTACACCTTC

v_gene: TRBV5-3
j_gene: TRBJ1-6
abundance: .
d_gene: TRBD1
CDR3aa: CARSLGQEGPFEALHF
CDR3nt: TGTGCCAGAAGCCTCGGACAGGAGGGCCCCTTCGAGGCTCTCCACTTT

v_gene: TRBV24-1
j_gene: TRBJ2-1
abundance: .
d_gene: .
CDR3aa: CATSALGGNEQFF
CDR3nt: TGTGCCACCAGTGCCCTGGGGGGTAATGAGCAGTTCTTC

v_gene: TRBV19
j_gene: TRBJ1-4
abundance: .
d_gene: TRBD1
CDR3aa: CASSITGTGLPGDEKLFF
CDR3nt: TGTGCCAGTAGTATAACCGGGACAGGGCTCCCGGGCGATGAAAAACTGTTTTTT

v_gene: TRBV7-8
j_gene: TRBJ2-5
abundance: .
d_gene: TRBD1
CDR3aa: CASSLVGQGSQETQYF
CDR3nt: TGTGCCAGCAGCTTAGTGGGACAGGGTTCTCAAGAGACCCAGTACTTC

v_gene: TRBV5-4
j_gene: TRBJ1-2
abundance: .
d_gene: .
CDR3aa: CASSSVVSYGYTF
CDR3nt: TGTGCCAGCAGCTCGGTCGTAAGCTATGGCTACACCTTC

v_gene: TRBV30
j_gene: TRBJ1-1
abundance: .
d_gene: .
CDR3aa: CAWSQGTNTEAFF
CDR3nt: TGTGCCTGGAGCCAGGGAACGAACACTGAAGCTTTCTTT

v_gene: TRBV5-1
j_gene: TRBJ1-3
abundance: .
d_gene: TRBD1
CDR3aa: CASSSGQLPSGNTIYF
CDR3nt: TGCGCCAGCAGCTCGGGACAGCTTCCCTCTGGAAACACCATATATTTT

v_gene: TRBV6-2/TRBV6-3
j_gene: TRBJ1-5
abundance: .
d_gene: .
CDR3aa: CASSYSDKLYQPQHF
CDR3nt: TGTGCCAGCAGTTACTCGGACAAGCTTTATCAGCCCCAGCATTTT

v_gene: TRBV4-3
j_gene: TRBJ2-3
abundance: .
d_gene: TRBD2
CDR3aa: CASSQGAKRGVADTQYF
CDR3nt: TGCGCCAGCAGCCAAGGCGCTAAGCGGGGGGTGGCAGATACGCAGTATTTT